Listed here is a single TCR beta chain. The antigen it binds to is not known. Base qualities are not provided; no much larger clone lies one nucleotide away. The data were obtained in a study of a mutant IDH1 vaccine in newly diagnosed glioma listed by TCRdb under 2021. Context from the whole study: Of the 30 to 35 treated patients, around 60% were male and about 40% were female, and a mean age of 40.4 years was recorded. Longitudinal TCRB deep sequencing was performed for 25 to 30 treated patients wherever samples were available for exploratory analyses. Six visits were used for peripheral blood collection: V03 (baseline), V05, V07, V10, V12 and V13. Prior to enrollment, patients had been given standard therapy consisting of radiotherapy alone, temozolomide alone, or radiochemotherapy with temozolomide, with the combination given to most patients.

The library was prepared using the immunoSEQ multiplex PCR assay. The hsTCRB Kit was used according to the manufacturer's protocol to amplify rearranged TCR beta chain sequences. TCRB libraries were sequenced on an Illumina MiSeq. In the paper's pipeline: The proprietary platform of the kit vendor was used for demultiplexing, trimming and gene mapping. TCRdb obtained this table from immuneACCESS and retained in-frame rearrangements with V and J assigned. These tables miss some clones; where compared with another copy, unresolved V genes account for less than half of the shortfall, and the remainder is unexplained. The DNA gave D and trimming, while V, J and clone size come from that table. This sample gives 85,000 to 100,000 clones in total; roughly 75% of them show up just once. The ten largest clones represent around 7% of the sample. General conclusions and limits of the study: It was noted by the authors that analyses of patient blood samples could not be reproduced owing to sample limitations. Immune responses induced by the vaccine were seen in around 93% of patients across multiple MHC alleles. No apparent relationship was observed between pseudoprogression and alterations in the top peripheral T cell clonotypes detected by TCRB sequencing. Availability determined which PBMC samples were chosen for TCRB deep sequencing.

The time point tag for this specimen amounts to: baseline, week 1 (first vaccination visit). Explained via the paper, the treatment or condition label denotes: pre-vaccination baseline after standard-of-care therapy. The donors had newly diagnosed IDH1-mutant astrocytomas of WHO grade 3 or 4 that showed loss of nuclear ATRX. The samples were drawn from NOA16, a multicentre, single-arm, open-label phase I trial in Germany that tested a mutant IDH1 peptide vaccine in humans for the first time. Blood drawn at visit V03 was used as the baseline sample for immunogenicity testing. Genomic DNA for TCRB sequencing was extracted from EDTA blood using the DNeasy Blood and Tissue Kit. V ends up 2 bases short and J 8 bases short, with an unmatched junction base count of 7. CDR1 and CDR2 were assigned from the germline V gene (reference sequence) as MNHNY and SVGAGI. The CDR3, cysteine through phenylalanine, is 14 amino acids long. Just the 42-base CDR3 DNA is kept, in frame starting at base 1.

Sequencing used PBMCs, obtained from a glioma patient treated with radiotherapy, temozolomide or both. This TCR was recovered from a man aged 40-49 years with glioma. The rearrangement combines TRBV6-6 with TRBJ1-2; TRBD1 fits 8 bases in the junction. Here the CDR3 is given as CASSYSSQGEGYTF. DNA sequence: TGTGCCAGCAGTTACAGTTCACAGGGGGAAGGCTACACCTTC.